These 24 T cell receptor beta chains came from one sample sequenced in a study of a mutant IDH1 vaccine in newly diagnosed glioma. Antigens of these TCRs are unknown. Stated time point: week 23, last vaccination. Doses of 300 ug of mutant IDH1 20-mer peptide were given with topical imiquimod. Some clones are missing from TCRdb's copy, which holds only in-frame ones; the method was immunoSEQ multiplex PCR. The sample includes around 80,000 clones, around 83% of them seen just once. This sample comprised PBMCs, obtained from a glioma patient whose treatment included an IDH1 peptide vaccine. These receptors came from a woman in her forties or fifties with glioma.

The V call is TRBV28, the J call TRBJ2-1; TRBD2 might be the D (5 bases). The CDR3 totals 15 residues. CDR1 and CDR2 (germline): MDHEN, SYDVKM. Trimming stripped 11 bases from V and 1 base from J, with 18 bases between. The CDR3 bases are TGTGCCGCTGGACCCCTAGCAAAGTCCTACAATGAGCAGTTCTTC. Translation gives CAAGPLAKSYNEQFF.

This chain's CDR3 is CASSLLGGNTGELFF. The DNA for the CDR3 is TGTGCCAGCAGTTTATTAGGGGGGAACACCGGGGAGCTGTTTTTT. The V and J genes are TRBV27 and TRBJ2-2, with D perhaps TRBD1 (6 bases). Trimming shortened V by 1 base and J by 1 base, and 7 bases separated the two germline ends. The CDR3 spans 15 residues. Per germline, CDR1 MNHEY and CDR2 SMNVEV (reference sequence).

The V and J genes are TRBV27 and TRBJ1-1; TRBD1 might be the D (5 bases). The CDR3 runs 12 residues. The V and J ends lost 2 bases and 4 bases respectively, with 5 bases between them. Per the germline V gene, CDR1 is MNHEY and CDR2 is SMNVEV (reference sequence). CDR3 region: CASSLRGTEAFF. The CDR3, as DNA: TGTGCCAGCAGTTTAAGGGGCACTGAAGCTTTCTTT.

The chain has TRBV5-1 and TRBJ1-6, with D perhaps matching TRBD1 (6 bases). The CDR3 runs to 15 residues. Per germline, CDR1 SGHRS and CDR2 YFSETQ. The ends were cut back, 4 bases at V and 9 bases at J, with 17 bases in the middle. The CDR3 sequence is CASSPTTGFGSPLHF. Here the CDR3 DNA reads TGCGCCAGCAGCCCCACAACAGGGTTTGGTTCACCCCTCCACTTT.

The rearrangement links TRBV6-4 to TRBJ1-4; a weak D match, TRBD1 (5 bases). The CDR3 sequence is 19 residues long. V lost 8 bases and J 0 bases, leaving 25 bases between the germline ends. Germline V CDR1 and CDR2: MRHNA, SNTAGT. The CDR3 DNA reads as TGTGCCAGCTCCGAAGGGGTGGACAAACCTTTCACAACTAATGAAAAACTGTTTTTT. Residues: CASSEGVDKPFTTNEKLFF.

The chain has TRBV27 and TRBJ2-3; TRBD1 is a possible D gene (6 bases). Looked up from germline, CDR1 is MNHEY and CDR2 is SMNVEV (reference sequence). V was shortened by 6 bases and J by 0 bases, with 10 bases between the two germline ends. This CDR3 spans 14 amino acids. This chain's CDR3 is CASRDSPSTDTQYF. In nucleotides, the CDR3 is TGTGCCAGCAGGGACAGTCCTAGCACAGATACGCAGTATTTT.

The rearrangement links TRBV5-1 to TRBJ2-3, with D unresolved. Trimming cost V 0 bases and J 0 bases, with 8 bases left between them. Germline values: CDR1 SGHRS, CDR2 YFSETQ. This CDR3 is built from 15 residues. This CDR3 reads CASSLASASTDTQYF. CDR3 DNA sequence: TGCGCCAGCAGCTTGGCGAGCGCTAGCACAGATACGCAGTATTTT.

The chain links TRBV6-6 to TRBJ2-2; 11 bases match TRBD2. Per germline, CDR1 MNHNY and CDR2 SVGAGI (reference sequence). Germline trimming cut 5 bases from V and 4 bases from J; bases unmatched to any gene: 6. This CDR3 has 16 amino acids. In DNA, the CDR3 is TGTGCCAGCAGTGGCACTAGCGGGAGATCCACCGGGGAGCTGTTTTTT. As protein: CASSGTSGRSTGELFF.

The V and J genes are TRBV7-9 and TRBJ2-5, with TRBD1 matching over 7 bases. This CDR3 comprises 15 residues. Trimming took 1 base from V and 1 from J; bases not matched to a gene: 3. CDR1 is SEHNR, CDR2 FQNEAQ, per germline (reference sequence). The chain's CDR3 is CASSLGAGGQETQYF. The CDR3 region has the DNA TGTGCCAGCAGCTTAGGGGCAGGGGGCCAAGAGACCCAGTACTTC. The entire variable domain, with the rest obtained from reference TRBV7-9 and TRBJ2-5, is as follows: DTGVSQNPRHKITKRGQNVTFRCDPISEHNRLYWYRQTLGQGPEFLTYFQNEAQLEKSRLLSDRFSAERPKGSFSTLEIQRTEQGDSAMYLCASSLGAGGQETQYFGPGTRLLVL.

The chain recombines TRBV2 with TRBJ1-2; D ambiguous. The CDR3 is made up of 12 amino acids. Per the germline V gene, CDR1 is SNHLY and CDR2 is FYNNEI. V gave up 4 bases and J gave up 4 bases, with 7 bases separating them. CDR3 DNA sequence: TGTGCCAGCAGTGTGGCCTCCTATGGCTACACCTTC. Translation gives CASSVASYGYTF.

V is TRBV9 and J is TRBJ1-3; D is undetermined. The ends were cut back, 4 bases at V and 8 bases at J, with 10 bases in the middle. CDR1 is SGDLS and CDR2 is YYNGEE in the germline V gene. The CDR3 is 12 amino acids. The CDR3 loop is CASSPYRDTIYF. DNA for the CDR3: TGTGCCAGCAGCCCGTATCGAGACACCATATATTTT.

This chain links TRBV28 with TRBJ2-7, with 9 bases that match TRBD1. The CDR3 has 14 residues. The V gene end was trimmed by 5 bases and the J gene end by 0 bases; junction bases not matched to a gene: 2. Germline CDR1 and CDR2: MDHEN and SYDVKM. CDR3 coding DNA: TGTGCCAGCAGTCAGACAGGGGGCTCCTACGAGCAGTACTTC. Protein sequence: CASSQTGGSYEQYF.

This clone was detected only a few times. The genes are TRBV18 and TRBJ2-3, with D perhaps being TRBD1 or TRBD2 (5 bases each). Trimming stripped 3 bases from V and 1 base from J, with 11 bases between. The CDR3 has 15 amino acids. Per germline, CDR1 KGHSH and CDR2 LQKENI. The CDR3 nucleotides are TGTGCCAGCTCACCGCTCCAGGGAGGCACAGATACGCAGTATTTT. Translated: CASSPLQGGTDTQYF.

V and J are TRBV7-6 and TRBJ2-2; D call uncertain. V dropped 5 bases and J dropped 7 bases, with 17 bases sitting between them. The CDR3 is made up of 15 amino acids. CDR1 is SGHVS and CDR2 is FNYEAQ in the germline V gene. The CDR3, as DNA: TGTGCCAGCAGCCAAGGACGACGGTCGGGCGGGGAGCTGTTTTTT. Translation gives CASSQGRRSGGELFF.

The chain employs TRBV28 and TRBJ1-1; 12 positions match TRBD1. The CDR3 has 15 amino acids. V trimming: 10 bases; J trimming: 5 bases; junction bases outside the gene matches: 11. Germline CDR1 MDHEN, CDR2 SYDVKM. This CDR3 is CATQGDRGRETEAFF. In DNA, the CDR3 is TGTGCCACTCAGGGGGACAGGGGGCGCGAAACTGAAGCTTTCTTT.

The V gene is TRBV7-3, the J gene TRBJ1-1; D gene unclear. Trimming shortened V by 5 bases and J by 14 bases, and 12 bases separated the two germline ends. The CDR3 sequence is 10 residues long. The germline CDR1 and CDR2 sequences are SGHTA and FQGTGA. CDR3 loop: CASSLQTTFF. CDR3 nucleotides: TGTGCCAGCAGCCTCCAGACGACCTTCTTT.

The gene calls are TRBV5-1 and TRBJ2-1; tentatively, D is TRBD1 (6 bases). The CDR3 runs to 12 residues. Germline-derived CDR1 and CDR2 are SGHRS and YFSETQ. The V and J ends lost 4 bases and 5 bases respectively, with 7 bases between them. In DNA form, the CDR3 reads TGCGCCAGCAGCCCAGGGGACAATGAGCAGTTCTTC. Protein product: CASSPGDNEQFF.

Regarding this clone: Germline is not matched at one junction end, which may reflect a read error. The chain employs TRBV7-3 and TRBJ2-7, with 9 bases that match TRBD2. The length of the CDR3 is 15 residues. The germline CDR1 and CDR2 sequences are SGHTA and FQGTGA. CDR3 nucleotide sequence: TGTGCCAGCAGCGACGCGGGACTAGCATCCTCCGAGCAGTACTTC. It specifies CASSDAGLASSEQYF.

The V call is TRBV5-1, the J call TRBJ1-3; D not certain. The V gene's germline CDR1 is SGHRS and CDR2 YFSETQ. Trimming removed 4 bases at V and 2 bases at J, with 1 base between. The CDR3 covers 11 residues. DNA for the CDR3: TGCGCCAGCAGCCCTGGAAACACCATATATTTT. This codes for CASSPGNTIYF.

The CDR3: CASSLTADTQYF. The CDR3, as DNA: TGTGCCAGCAGTTTGACGGCAGATACGCAGTATTTT. The chain employs TRBV28 and TRBJ2-3; no firm D call. Germline V CDR1 and CDR2: MDHEN, SYDVKM. The CDR3 is made up of 12 amino acids. Trimming removed 3 bases at V and 4 bases at J, with 5 bases between.

The rearrangement uses TRBV5-1 and TRBJ2-5, with D perhaps matching TRBD1 (6 bases). This CDR3 has 14 residues. CDR1 and CDR2 (germline): SGHRS, YFSETQ. V lost 4 bases, J lost 5 bases, and 15 bases lay in between. The CDR3 spells CASSVQGTEETQYF. The CDR3 DNA reads TGCGCCAGCAGCGTACAGGGCACCGAGGAGACCCAGTACTTC. The full variable domain, its missing parts supplied by reference TRBV5-1 and TRBJ2-5, is KAGVTQTPRYLIKTRGQQVTLSCSPISGHRSVSWYQQTPGQGLQFLFEYFSETQRNKGNFPGRFSGRQFSNSRSEMNVSTLELGDSALYLCASSVQGTEETQYFGPGTRLLVL.

The chain joins TRBV10-3 to TRBJ2-1; the D gene is possibly TRBD2 (5 bases). CDR3 length equals 16 residues. Germline CDR1 ENHRY, CDR2 SYGVKD. Trimming removed 4 bases at V and 6 bases at J, with 19 bases between. The CDR3 region is CAISGERLAESNEQFF. In DNA, the CDR3 is TGTGCCATCAGTGGGGAGAGACTGGCGGAGAGCAATGAGCAGTTCTTC.

This chain links TRBV7-9 with TRBJ2-5; D perhaps matches TRBD2 (6 bases). Gene TRBJ2-7 matches the end of the DNA better, so the J call may be wrong. The CDR3 loop spans 15 amino acids. The germline V gene has CDR1 SEHNR and CDR2 FQNEAQ (reference sequence). CDR3 bases: TGTGCCAGCAGCTTAGAGCTCGGGAGTCGATCCGAGCAGTACTTC. It translates to CASSLELGSRSEQYF.

This chain links TRBV11-2 with TRBJ2-6; TRBD1 matches at 9 bases. With V trimmed by 4 bases and J by 4 bases, 5 bases remained unmatched. Germline V gives CDR1 SGHAT, CDR2 FQNNGV. This CDR3 has 16 residues. The CDR3 DNA reads as TGTGCCAGCAGCTCACAGGGGGCGGCCGGGGCCAACGTCCTGACTTTC. It is translated as CASSSQGAAGANVLTF.